The T cell receptor beta chain under discussion was sequenced for a study of CD8 T cells in ankylosing spondylitis. Study-wide points: Matched ankylosing spondylitis synovial fluid reportedly contained a significantly enriched population of disease-linked clones. A motif in TCR beta, a set of under 10 highly homologous variants, appeared characteristic of ankylosing spondylitis blood.

This clonotype turned up a few times. No antigen is known for it. TCRdb used MiXCR to reprocess the 5' RACE reads, holding one entry per CDR3 protein. The repertoire has fewer than 750,000 distinct CDR3 sequences, roughly 19% of them found once; the top ten carry under 20%. Per the germline V gene, CDR1 is DFQATT and CDR2 is SNEGSKA (reference sequence). Trimming stripped 3 bases from V and 0 bases from J, with 9 bases between. This CDR3 is built from 13 residues. The TCR comes from a male donor with ankylosing spondylitis. V and J are TRBV20-1 and TRBJ2-7, with D maybe TRBD1 (5 bases). Sequenced material: blood, either unsorted or a sorted T cell fraction (not recorded which). The CDR3 loop is CSASVGPSYEQYF. The DNA of the CDR3 is TGCAGTGCTAGTGTGGGGCCCTCCTACGAGCAGTACTTC.